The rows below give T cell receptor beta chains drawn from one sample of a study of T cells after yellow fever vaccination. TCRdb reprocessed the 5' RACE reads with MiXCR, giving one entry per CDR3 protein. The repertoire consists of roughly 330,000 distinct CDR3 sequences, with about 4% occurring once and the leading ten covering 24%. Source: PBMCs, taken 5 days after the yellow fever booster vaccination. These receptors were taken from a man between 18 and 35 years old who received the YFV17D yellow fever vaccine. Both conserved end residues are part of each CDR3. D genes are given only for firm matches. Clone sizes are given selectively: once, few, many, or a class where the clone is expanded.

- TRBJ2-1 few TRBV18 CASSPSFDNEQFF TGTGCCAGCTCACCGAGTTTTGACAATGAGCAGTTCTTC
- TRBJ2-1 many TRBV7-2 CASSTDGSSYNEQFF TGTGCCAGCAGCACGGACGGGAGCTCCTACAATGAGCAGTTCTTC
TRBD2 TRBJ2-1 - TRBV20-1 CSARAFGGSSYNEQFF TGCAGTGCTAGAGCATTTGGCGGGAGCTCCTACAATGAGCAGTTCTTC
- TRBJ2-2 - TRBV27 CASSLSLQANTGELFF TGTGCCAGCAGTTTATCTTTACAGGCGAACACCGGGGAGCTGTTTTTT
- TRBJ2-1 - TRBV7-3 CASSFRRDYNEQFF TGTGCCAGCAGCTTTAGGCGGGACTACAATGAGCAGTTCTTC
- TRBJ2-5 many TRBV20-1 CSALFRGRETQYF TGCAGTGCTCTCTTCCGAGGGAGAGAGACCCAGTACTTC
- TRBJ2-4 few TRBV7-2 CASSPNIKNIQYF TGTGCCAGCAGCCCTAACATCAAAAACATTCAGTACTTC
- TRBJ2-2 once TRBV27 CASSLTDTRNTGELFF TGTGCCAGCAGTCTTACGGACACCAGGAACACCGGGGAGCTGTTTTTT
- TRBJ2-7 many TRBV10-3 CAISESLGARLGEQYF TGTGCCATCAGTGAGTCGCTGGGGGCACGGCTTGGCGAGCAGTACTTC
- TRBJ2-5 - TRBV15 CATSRGAGWRETQYF TGTGCCACCAGCAGAGGAGCAGGGTGGAGGGAGACCCAGTACTTC